The source of this T cell receptor beta chain is a study of T cell responses to AZD1222 COVID-19 vaccine (dated by TCRdb to about 2021). Notes on the research overall: AZD1222 recipients given second doses at about 4 weeks or at about 12 weeks were pooled, since spike-specific TCR depth and breadth were not found to differ between the two schedules. A total of 230 to 250 trial participants underwent TCR sequencing, of whom some 210 received two doses of AZD1222 and 26 received two doses of the MenACWY control vaccine. Trial participants were enrolled by age into subgroups of 18-55, 56-69 and 70-plus years, and 148, 28 and 57 TCR-sequenced participants, respectively, were included in these subgroups. Study-wide findings and limitations: After two AZD1222 doses, spike-specific TCR breadth and depth were significantly higher than at day 0 and than in MenACWY recipients. Participants were mostly white British and included more females than males, and it was suggested by the authors that clonal diversity may have been underestimated. The 56-69-year group was small, and its depth increase did not reach significance, likely because of low power. Reportedly, almost half of the unique spike-specific TCRs recognized epitopes lying outside the regions that are mutated in the B.1.351 and B.1.1.7 variants. Because no samples from the day 14 peak response were available, repertoires could be characterized only after the peak T cell response. Only six AZD1222 recipients were SARS-CoV-2 seropositive at baseline, limiting conclusions about previously exposed vaccinees. Vaccine-associated CD4 TCRs spanned the whole spike protein, with dominant responses in regions 160-218 and 743-854.

About this clone: Its specific antigen is unknown. Base qualities are missing; no much larger clone stands one base away.

CDR1 LGHDT and CDR2 YNNKEL were looked up in the germline V gene (reference sequence). CDR3 length: 14 amino acids, cysteine to phenylalanine. Only CDR3 DNA remains: 42 bases, in frame from the first base. Relative to germline, V is 0 bases shorter and J is 8 bases shorter, with 13 bases between their ends. The CDR3 regions of human TCRbeta chains were analyzed by immunosequencing. Processing in the source paper ran as follows. TCRs in the repertoires were compared against a reference library of SARS-CoV-2-specific TCRs that had been generated with the MIRA antigen-specificity platform. Breadth was defined as the fraction of unique TCRs that were SARS-CoV-2-associated. Depth was defined as the fraction of total T cells that were SARS-CoV-2-associated. Using the MIRA data, each spike-specific TCR was mapped to the spike region that the TCR reacts to and placed in a CD4 or CD8 class. Log10-transformed breadth and depth values were compared by one-way ANOVA with Sidak's multiple comparisons tests. Entries here come from immuneACCESS through TCRdb and include only in-frame sequences with V and J called. Some clones fail to appear in such tables; in the studies checked, an unresolved V gene covers under half of the shortfall, and the cause of the remainder is unknown. V and J calls and clone size come straight from that table; D and trimming were deduced from the DNA. In all, the sample holds 75,000 to 100,000 clones, and around 94% of those were seen once. 10% to 15% of the sample rests with the top ten.

The label giving this sample's time point can be read as: baseline before first vaccination. The vaccinee samples were drawn from two UK trials, COV001 and COV002, one of which was a single-blind randomized controlled phase 2/3 trial testing AZD1222 (ChAdOx1 nCoV-19) in healthy adults. For TCRbeta chain sequencing, PBMC samples from trial participants were taken at day 0 and at day 28 after the second dose. Here the chain combines TRBV3-1 (or the pseudogene TRBV3-2) and TRBJ1-2; confidence is insufficient to name the D gene. Sequencing was performed on peripheral blood, taken on day 0 of AZD1222 vaccination. The TCR originated in an adult in good health. The DNA is TGTGCCAGCAGCCAAGATGTAACTTCGCGGGGCTACACCTTC. The encoded protein is CASSQDVTSRGYTF.